The rows below give T cell receptor beta chains drawn from one sample of a study of shared clonotypes between healthy human individuals. Sequencing used immunoSEQ multiplex PCR; TCRdb keeps in-frame clones, though not all of them. The sample lists a few million clones; just over 90% were seen once. Sequenced sample: naive CD8+ T cells from PBMCs. The receptors originated from a man aged 18 to 35 in good health. Some clones in this sample may be carry-over from other donors' samples. Both conserved end residues are part of each CDR3. Each record gives: clone size, V gene, D gene, J gene, CDR3 DNA, CDR3 protein. D genes are given only for firm matches. Some rows have no size entry. The others give once, few or many, or a class for an expanded clone.

size: -; V: TRBV29-1; D: -; J: TRBJ2-7; DNA: TGCAGCGTTGAAGATGGGCCTTACGAGCAGTACTTC; CDR3: CSVEDGPYEQYF
size: -; V: TRBV15; D: TRBD1; J: TRBJ1-1; DNA: TGTGCCACCAGCAGAGATCGGCGCAGGGGGCTGGGGACTGAAGCTTTCTTT; CDR3: CATSRDRRRGLGTEAFF
size: few; V: TRBV11-3; D: TRBD1; J: TRBJ1-1; DNA: TGTGCCAGCAGCCAACAGGGGTCGAACACTGAAGCTTTCTTT; CDR3: CASSQQGSNTEAFF
size: -; V: TRBV6-5; D: -; J: TRBJ2-5; DNA: TGTGCCAGCAGTTACTCCGCAGAAGAGACCCAGTACTTC; CDR3: CASSYSAEETQYF
size: -; V: TRBV11-1; D: TRBD1; J: TRBJ1-1; DNA: TGTGCCAGCAGCTTACCGGAGGGGGCCACTGAAGCTTTCTTT; CDR3: CASSLPEGATEAFF
size: few; V: TRBV19; D: -; J: TRBJ1-1; DNA: TGTGCCAGTAGTCGCAGCGGCAACACTGAAGCTTTCTTT; CDR3: CASSRSGNTEAFF
size: -; V: TRBV28; D: TRBD1; J: TRBJ2-7; DNA: TGTGCCAGCAGTTTGGGGACAGACTCCTACGAGCAGTACTTC; CDR3: CASSLGTDSYEQYF
size: -; V: TRBV7-6; D: -; J: TRBJ1-2; DNA: TGTGCCAGCAGCTTAGTCGCCGAGAGCGACTATGGCTACACCTTC; CDR3: CASSLVAESDYGYTF
size: -; V: TRBV11-2; D: TRBD2; J: TRBJ2-1; DNA: TGTGCCAGCAGTCGAAGGGGACTAGCGATCGACAATGAGCAGTTCTTC; CDR3: CASSRRGLAIDNEQFF
size: -; V: TRBV27; D: TRBD1; J: TRBJ2-4; DNA: TGTGCCAGCAGTCGTACAGGGGTCCCAGTCCAAAACATTCAGTACTTC; CDR3: CASSRTGVPVQNIQYF
size: -; V: TRBV28; D: -; J: TRBJ1-1; DNA: TGTGCCAGCAGGGGGTATCGGGACATGAACACTGAAGCTTTCTTT; CDR3: CASRGYRDMNTEAFF
size: -; V: TRBV29-1; D: -; J: TRBJ2-7; DNA: TGCAGCGTTGCCAGGGGCCCCACCGAGCAGTACTTC; CDR3: CSVARGPTEQYF
size: -; V: TRBV15; D: TRBD2; J: TRBJ2-5; DNA: TGTGCCACCAGCAGGGGACTAGCGGCCTCGGAGACCCAGTACTTC; CDR3: CATSRGLAASETQYF
size: -; V: TRBV7-9; D: TRBD2; J: TRBJ2-1; DNA: TGTGCCAGCAGCCTAGCGGGAGGGACCAATGAGCAGTTCTTC; CDR3: CASSLAGGTNEQFF
size: -; V: TRBV28; D: TRBD1; J: TRBJ1-5; DNA: TGTGCCAGCAGTTTCGGGGAGGGGGCGCCCCAGCATTTT; CDR3: CASSFGEGAPQHF
size: -; V: TRBV27; D: -; J: TRBJ2-7; DNA: TGTGCCAGCAGTCTCGGGCAAAGCTACGAGCAGTACTTC; CDR3: CASSLGQSYEQYF
size: -; V: TRBV2; D: -; J: TRBJ2-3; DNA: TGTGCCCGGAGGGAACACACAGATACGCAGTATTTT; CDR3: CARREHTDTQYF
size: -; V: TRBV19; D: TRBD1; J: TRBJ2-7; DNA: TGTGCCAGTACTCCGGACAGGGACGAATCCGAGCAGTACTTC; CDR3: CASTPDRDESEQYF
size: -; V: TRBV19; D: -; J: TRBJ2-5; DNA: TGTGCCAGTAGCGGGAGGGGGACAGGGCTGGAGACCCAGTACTTC; CDR3: CASSGRGTGLETQYF
size: -; V: TRBV6-6; D: -; J: TRBJ1-2; DNA: TGTGCCAGCAACGGACCTACATCTGGCTACACCTTC; CDR3: CASNGPTSGYTF
size: -; V: TRBV30; D: TRBD2; J: TRBJ2-1; DNA: TGTGCCTCCGAGCGGGAGGACTCCTACAATGAGCAGTTCTTC; CDR3: CASEREDSYNEQFF
size: -; V: TRBV19; D: TRBD1; J: TRBJ2-7; DNA: TGTGCCACCAAGGACAGGGTGAGTTCCTACGAGCAGTACTTC; CDR3: CATKDRVSSYEQYF
size: once; V: TRBV28; D: -; J: TRBJ1-4; DNA: TGTGCCAGCAGTTTCTCGGGAGAAGGTGGGGAAAAACTGTTTTTT; CDR3: CASSFSGEGGEKLFF
size: -; V: TRBV4-2; D: -; J: TRBJ2-7; DNA: TGTGCCAGCAGCCAAGAGGACAGTTCAAACTACGAGCAGTACTTC; CDR3: CASSQEDSSNYEQYF
size: -; V: TRBV25-1; D: -; J: TRBJ2-2; DNA: TGTGCCAGCAGTTTAGGAGGAACCGGGGAGCTGTTTTTT; CDR3: CASSLGGTGELFF
size: -; V: TRBV5-1; D: -; J: TRBJ1-2; DNA: TGCGCCAGCAGCCCTACGACTAACTATGGCTACACCTTC; CDR3: CASSPTTNYGYTF
size: -; V: TRBV28; D: -; J: TRBJ1-2; DNA: TGTGCCAGCAGTCCCCCCGGAGGTACGATCTATGGCTACACCTTC; CDR3: CASSPPGGTIYGYTF
size: -; V: TRBV19; D: -; J: TRBJ1-3; DNA: TGTGCCAGTGGACAGACTGGAAACACCATATATTTT; CDR3: CASGQTGNTIYF
size: -; V: TRBV7-2; D: TRBD2; J: TRBJ2-3; DNA: TGTGCCAGCAGCTTACAGCCAGCGGGAGGACCTAGCACAGATACGCAGTATTTT; CDR3: CASSLQPAGGPSTDTQYF
size: -; V: TRBV27; D: -; J: TRBJ2-5; DNA: TGTGCCAGCAGGAAACAGGGTTTGTGGGAGACCCAGTACTTC; CDR3: CASRKQGLWETQYF
size: -; V: TRBV9; D: TRBD2; J: TRBJ2-1; DNA: TGTGCCAGCAGCGTATTAGTAGCGGGAGGGGATGAGCAGTTCTTC; CDR3: CASSVLVAGGDEQFF
size: -; V: TRBV19; D: TRBD2; J: TRBJ2-7; DNA: TGTGCCAGTAGTATAGGGACTAGCGGGACGGCCGAGCAGTACTTC; CDR3: CASSIGTSGTAEQYF
size: -; V: TRBV15; D: -; J: TRBJ2-1; DNA: TGTGCCACCAGCAGAGTAGGTGGGGGGGCTATCTTCAACAATGAGCAGTTCTTC; CDR3: CATSRVGGGAIFNNEQFF
size: -; V: TRBV21-1; D: -; J: TRBJ1-2; DNA: TGTGCCAGCAGCAACCGCCAGGGGGATTCCGGCGATGGCTACACCTTC; CDR3: CASSNRQGDSGDGYTF
size: -; V: TRBV6-4; D: TRBD1; J: TRBJ2-7; DNA: TGTGCCAGCAGCCAAAGACAGGGGCCCTACGAGCAGTACTTC; CDR3: CASSQRQGPYEQYF
size: -; V: TRBV27; D: TRBD1; J: TRBJ1-2; DNA: TGTGCCAGCAGCGAAGACAGGGAGCCAAGGTATGGCTACACCTTC; CDR3: CASSEDREPRYGYTF
size: once; V: TRBV10-2; D: -; J: TRBJ2-7; DNA: TGCGCCAGCAGTGTCAGCACCTACGAGCAGTACTTC; CDR3: CASSVSTYEQYF
size: -; V: TRBV7-9; D: TRBD1; J: TRBJ2-5; DNA: TGTGCCAGCAGCTCCAGGGGACAGGAGATCCAAGAGACCCAGTACTTC; CDR3: CASSSRGQEIQETQYF
size: -; V: TRBV27; D: TRBD1; J: TRBJ2-1; DNA: TGTGCCAGCAGAGACAGGGTCAATGAGCAGTTCTTC; CDR3: CASRDRVNEQFF
size: -; V: TRBV5-6; D: -; J: TRBJ2-7; DNA: TGTGCCAGCAGCTTGGAAGGCACCGGCTCCTACGAGCAGTACTTC; CDR3: CASSLEGTGSYEQYF
size: once; V: TRBV7-6; D: TRBD2; J: TRBJ2-2; DNA: TGTGCCAGCAGCCGGACTAGCGCCAGAGGCGGGGAGCTGTTTTTT; CDR3: CASSRTSARGGELFF
size: -; V: TRBV5-1; D: TRBD2; J: TRBJ2-2; DNA: TGCACCAGCAGCCTGGCGACTAGCTCGGGAGTCGAATGGTACACCGGGGAGCTGTTTTTT; CDR3: CTSSLATSSGVEWYTGELFF
size: -; V: TRBV9; D: TRBD2; J: TRBJ2-1; DNA: TGTGCCAGCAGCGTACTAGCGGATATCGCACATGAGCAGTTCTTC; CDR3: CASSVLADIAHEQFF
size: -; V: TRBV5-8; D: -; J: TRBJ2-5; DNA: TGTGCCAGCAGGGTTGCGGGTTTCGAGACCCAGTACTTC; CDR3: CASRVAGFETQYF
size: -; V: TRBV18; D: -; J: TRBJ2-1; DNA: TGTGCCAGCTCTCCACCATCTAGCAACAATGAGCAGTTCTTC; CDR3: CASSPPSSNNEQFF